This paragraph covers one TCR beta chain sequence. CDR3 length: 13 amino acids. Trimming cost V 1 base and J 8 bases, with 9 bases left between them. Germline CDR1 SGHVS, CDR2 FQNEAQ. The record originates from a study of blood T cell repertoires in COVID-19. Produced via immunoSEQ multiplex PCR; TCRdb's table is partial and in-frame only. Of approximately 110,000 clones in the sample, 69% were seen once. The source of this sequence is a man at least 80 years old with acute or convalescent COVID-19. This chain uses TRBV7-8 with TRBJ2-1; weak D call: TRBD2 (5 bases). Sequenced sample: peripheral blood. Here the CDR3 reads CASSLGEIYEQFF. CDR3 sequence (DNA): TGTGCCAGCAGCTTAGGGGAGATCTATGAGCAGTTCTTC.